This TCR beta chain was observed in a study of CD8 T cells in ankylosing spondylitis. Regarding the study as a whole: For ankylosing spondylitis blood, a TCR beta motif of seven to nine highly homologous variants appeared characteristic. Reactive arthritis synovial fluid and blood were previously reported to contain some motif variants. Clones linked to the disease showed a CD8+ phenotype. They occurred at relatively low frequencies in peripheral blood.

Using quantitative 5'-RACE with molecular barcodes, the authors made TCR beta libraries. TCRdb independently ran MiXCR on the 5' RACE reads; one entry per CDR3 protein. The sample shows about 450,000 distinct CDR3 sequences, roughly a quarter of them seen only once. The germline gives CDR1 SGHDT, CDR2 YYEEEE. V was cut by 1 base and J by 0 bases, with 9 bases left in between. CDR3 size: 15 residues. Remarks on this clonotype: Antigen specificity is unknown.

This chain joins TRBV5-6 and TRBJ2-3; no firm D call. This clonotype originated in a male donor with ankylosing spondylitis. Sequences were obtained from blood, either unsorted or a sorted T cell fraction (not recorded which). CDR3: CASSLYYESTDTQYF. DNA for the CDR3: TGTGCCAGCAGCTTGTACTACGAAAGCACAGATACGCAGTATTTT.